This is a list of T cell receptor beta chains from one sample in a study of blood T cell repertoires in COVID-19. Generated by immunoSEQ multiplex PCR, the TCRdb table keeps only in-frame clones and is missing some. This sample yields fewer than 250,000 clones, of which approximately 78% are seen a single time; around 9.3% belongs to the top ten. The material sequenced was peripheral blood. The receptors derive from a woman of 80 years or more with acute or convalescent COVID-19. Both conserved end residues are part of each CDR3. The D gene is left open where the match is weak. Clone size is shown for a subset of rows, as once, few, many or a class of expanded clone.

D gene	J gene	V gene	clone size	CDR3 protein	CDR3 DNA
TRBD2	TRBJ2-7	TRBV7-2	.	CASSLVALAGGPYEQYF	TGTGCCAGCAGCTTAGTAGCTCTAGCGGGGGGCCCCTACGAGCAGTACTTC
.	TRBJ1-5	TRBV2	.	CASSEIAGNQPQHF	TGTGCCAGCAGTGAAATTGCGGGCAATCAGCCCCAGCATTTT
TRBD1	TRBJ1-1	TRBV7-2	.	CASSLEGAYTEAFF	TGTGCCAGCAGCTTAGAGGGGGCTTACACTGAAGCTTTCTTT
TRBD2	TRBJ2-5	TRBV11-2	.	CASSLVGRGEYQETQYF	TGTGCCAGCAGCTTAGTTGGGCGGGGGGAGTACCAAGAGACCCAGTACTTC
TRBD1	TRBJ2-7	TRBV5-1	.	CASSLAGGTGGDLYEQYF	TGCGCCAGCAGCTTGGCGGGCGGGACAGGGGGCGATCTCTACGAGCAGTACTTC
TRBD2	TRBJ2-7	TRBV4-2	.	CASSQGGLAGVGEQYF	TGTGCCAGCAGCCAGGGGGGACTAGCGGGAGTAGGGGAGCAGTACTTC
TRBD1	TRBJ2-1	TRBV5-6	once	CASRRQGSHNEQFF	TGTGCCAGCAGAAGACAGGGATCTCACAATGAGCAGTTCTTC
.	TRBJ2-7	TRBV7-2	.	CASSLSQIYEQYF	TGTGCCAGCAGCTTGTCACAGATATACGAGCAGTACTTC
.	TRBJ1-1	TRBV6-5	few	CASSYSGGRRTEAFF	TGTGCCAGCAGTTACTCGGGGGGAAGGAGGACTGAAGCTTTCTTT
TRBD1	TRBJ2-6	TRBV2	once	CASRGSTGAGANVLTF	TGTGCCAGCAGGGGATCTACAGGGGCTGGGGCCAACGTCCTGACTTTC
TRBD1	TRBJ1-5	TRBV5-5	.	CASSSDRRGPQHF	TGTGCCAGCAGCTCGGACAGGAGGGGTCCCCAGCATTTT
TRBD2	TRBJ2-3	TRBV2	.	CAREAGSTDTQYF	TGTGCCAGAGAAGCGGGAAGTACAGATACGCAGTATTTT
TRBD2	TRBJ2-7	TRBV4-1	.	CASSSSGISYEQYF	TGCGCCAGCAGTTCTAGCGGGATTTCCTACGAGCAGTACTTC
.	TRBJ2-2	TRBV28	.	CASSLFVQGNTGELFF	TGTGCCAGCAGTTTATTCGTTCAGGGGAACACCGGGGAGCTGTTTTTT
TRBD2	TRBJ2-7	TRBV5-1	.	CASSLGPGEGYEQYF	TGCGCCAGCAGCTTGGGCCCCGGGGAGGGCTACGAGCAGTACTTC
.	TRBJ1-2	TRBV27	.	CASSLRGSIYGYTF	TGTGCCAGCAGTTTACGAGGGAGTATCTATGGCTACACCTTC
TRBD1	TRBJ2-1	TRBV10-3	.	CAISKDRDEQFF	TGTGCCATCAGTAAGGACAGGGATGAGCAGTTCTTC
TRBD1	TRBJ1-2	TRBV30	few	CAGDRGNYGYTF	TGTGCCGGGGACAGGGGTAACTATGGCTACACCTTC
.	TRBJ1-1	TRBV11-3	.	CASSWARGYTEAFF	TGTGCCAGCAGCTGGGCGCGGGGATACACTGAAGCTTTCTTT
TRBD2	TRBJ2-3	TRBV5-1	.	CASSFAGAPDTQYF	TGCGCCAGCAGCTTTGCGGGAGCCCCAGATACGCAGTATTTT
TRBD1	TRBJ1-1	TRBV29-1	.	CSFQQGARNTEAFF	TGCAGCTTTCAACAGGGGGCGCGGAACACTGAAGCTTTCTTT
.	TRBJ2-3	TRBV6-5	.	CASGGGDTQYF	TGTGCCAGCGGCGGTGGGGATACGCAGTATTTT
TRBD1	TRBJ2-7	TRBV3-1/TRBV3-2	.	CASSHSTGGFYEQYF	TGTGCCAGCAGCCACTCGACAGGGGGCTTCTACGAGCAGTACTTC
.	TRBJ1-1	TRBV7-2	.	CASSSMAAGNTEAFF	TGTGCCAGCAGCTCAATGGCCGCAGGGAACACTGAAGCTTTCTTT
.	TRBJ2-1	TRBV18	.	CASSPPAGNPLYNEQFF	TGTGCCAGCTCACCACCTGCAGGGAATCCTTTGTACAATGAGCAGTTCTTC
TRBD1	TRBJ2-1	TRBV7-3	once	CASSKPGQSYNEQFF	TGTGCCAGCAGCAAACCGGGACAGAGCTACAATGAGCAGTTCTTC
.	TRBJ2-2	TRBV5-6	.	CASSLRVGELFF	TGTGCCAGCAGCCTCAGGGTCGGGGAGCTGTTTTTT
TRBD1	TRBJ1-4	TRBV7-2	once	CASSLVGDRVNEKLFF	TGTGCCAGCAGCTTAGTAGGGGACAGGGTTAATGAAAAACTGTTTTTT
.	TRBJ2-6	TRBV30	.	CAWSVGGGFSGANVLTF	TGTGCCTGGAGTGTAGGGGGGGGATTCTCTGGGGCCAACGTCCTGACTTTC
TRBD2	TRBJ2-7	TRBV2	.	CASSEEGLAGGWYEQYF	TGTGCCAGCAGTGAAGAGGGGCTAGCGGGAGGATGGTACGAGCAGTACTTC
TRBD1	TRBJ1-2	TRBV19	.	CASSTGQGNYGYTF	TGTGCCAGTAGTACGGGACAGGGAAACTATGGCTACACCTTC
TRBD1	TRBJ2-7	TRBV7-9	.	CASSFSGQGNHEQYF	TGTGCCAGCAGCTTTTCGGGACAGGGGAACCACGAGCAGTACTTC
TRBD1	TRBJ1-6	TRBV6-2/TRBV6-3	few	CASSDRGQVRNSPLHF	TGTGCCAGCAGTGACAGGGGGCAAGTACGGAATTCACCCCTCCACTTT
TRBD2	TRBJ2-2	TRBV18	.	CASSPRPSGDTGELFF	TGTGCCAGCTCACCAAGGCCTAGCGGAGACACCGGGGAGCTGTTTTTT
.	TRBJ1-5	TRBV15	.	CATSRGGGFQPQHF	TGTGCCACCAGCAGAGGGGGAGGGTTTCAGCCCCAGCATTTT
.	TRBJ1-4	TRBV19	.	CASSVTDIPNEKLFF	TGTGCCAGTAGTGTAACGGACATTCCGAATGAAAAACTGTTTTTT
TRBD2	TRBJ2-5	TRBV10-3	once	CAIRDSPAGHQETQYF	TGTGCCATCAGAGATTCGCCAGCGGGGCATCAAGAGACCCAGTACTTC
TRBD1	TRBJ2-2	TRBV6-5	.	CAARPGGANTGELFF	TGTGCCGCAAGGCCAGGGGGCGCGAACACCGGGGAGCTGTTTTTT
.	TRBJ1-6	TRBV15	many	CATSRDRTDSPLHF	TGTGCCACCAGCAGAGATCGGACAGATTCACCCCTCCACTTT
.	TRBJ1-5	TRBV2	once	CASSERGLNQPQHF	TGTGCCAGCAGTGAAAGGGGCCTTAACCAGCCCCAGCATTTT
TRBD1	TRBJ2-7	TRBV6-2/TRBV6-3	.	CASSSTFEDRVTYEQYF	TGTGCCAGCAGTTCTACTTTTGAGGACAGGGTCACCTACGAGCAGTACTTC
.	TRBJ1-4	TRBV7-3	once	CASSDSRRSNEKLFF	TGTGCCAGCAGCGACTCTCGGCGGTCTAATGAAAAACTGTTTTTT
.	TRBJ2-6	TRBV5-4	.	CATVAGRPGANVLTF	.
TRBD2	TRBJ2-1	TRBV6-5	.	CASSTSGGLYNEQFF	TGTGCCAGCTCTACTAGCGGGGGCCTCTACAATGAGCAGTTCTTC
TRBD2	TRBJ2-7	TRBV5-1	.	CASSSGLAGVAYEQYF	TGCGCCAGCAGCTCCGGACTAGCGGGAGTCGCCTACGAGCAGTACTTC
.	TRBJ2-7	TRBV19	.	CASRQQGSAYEQYF	TGTGCCAGTAGGCAACAGGGCTCGGCCTACGAGCAGTACTTC
.	TRBJ2-2	TRBV18	.	CASSPPGAPGELFF	TGTGCCAGCTCACCACCGGGGGCACCCGGGGAGCTGTTTTTT
.	TRBJ1-1	TRBV29-1	.	CSGAKVAGTEAFF	TGCAGCGGTGCCAAGGTAGCGGGGACTGAAGCTTTCTTT
.	TRBJ1-5	TRBV4-3	many	CASSQERRGNQPQHF	TGCGCCAGCAGCCAAGAGCGACGGGGCAATCAGCCCCAGCATTTT
.	TRBJ1-1	TRBV30	.	CAWRGVNTEAFF	TGTGCCTGGAGGGGAGTGAACACTGAAGCTTTCTTT
.	TRBJ2-2	TRBV6-1	.	CASSEVRGDAGELFF	TGTGCCAGCAGTGAAGTTCGGGGAGACGCCGGGGAGCTGTTTTTT
TRBD2	TRBJ2-7	TRBV27	once	CATTLAGGHEQYF	TGTGCCACCACACTAGCGGGGGGTCACGAGCAGTACTTC